One T cell receptor (beta chain) is described in this entry. Its antigen remains unidentified. This record belongs to a study of cytomegalovirus exposure and HLA in healthy donors. In the study overall: For the approximately 410 genotyped donors, approximately 83% fell within the Caucasian-associated ancestry cluster.

The V gene's germline CDR1 is SGHTA and CDR2 FQGNSA. The CDR3 is made up of 15 amino acids. J gave up 2 bases and V 5 bases, and 6 bases lay outside the gene matches. It was with 60 Vbeta and 13 Jbeta primers that the PCR ran. The table came from immunoSEQ multiplex PCR; TCRdb's copy has only in-frame clones and leaves some out. The table has about 150,000 clones, 80% seen once. Donors were nominally healthy when sampled, though unrecorded immune exposures were likely. General study points: TCR beta V- and J-gene trimming was later associated with a missense DCLRE1C variant.

V and J are TRBV7-2 and TRBJ2-3; 8 positions match TRBD2. Source material: PBMCs. The sequence was collected from a middle-aged woman in good health and CMV-seronegative. This CDR3 reads CASSVSGVITDTQYF. The CDR3 DNA reads TGTGCCAGCAGCGTTAGCGGGGTGATCACAGATACGCAGTATTTT.